This entry describes one T cell receptor beta chain. This CDR3 has 12 amino acids. Germline V gene lookup returns CDR1 SGHVS and CDR2 FNYEAQ. The table came from immunoSEQ multiplex PCR; TCRdb's copy has only in-frame clones and leaves some out. The data contain millions of clones, approximately 90% of them singletons. These data originate in a study of shared clonotypes between healthy human individuals. Study overall: The donor pool was made up of a couple of women and three men aged 18 to 49.

Naive CD4+ cells were CD45RA-selected; the remaining cells were memory. The chain recombines TRBV7-6 with TRBJ2-5; D remains unclear. The closer fit of TRBJ2-7 to the DNA end suggests the J call may be wrong. The receptor comes from a man younger than 35 in good health. The sample was naive CD4+ T cells sorted from blood. This sample's subset: CD45RA+ positively selected. This CDR3 reads CASSPRGDEQYF. The CDR3 DNA is TGTGCCAGCAGCCCTCGAGGAGACGAGCAGTACTTC.